The entry that follows covers one TCR beta chain sequence. TCRdb called the 5' RACE reads again in MiXCR, with one record for every CDR3 protein. The table records about 83,000 distinct CDR3 sequences, more than 9% of them present only once. The germline V gene encodes CDR1 MNHEY and CDR2 SVGEGT. With V trimmed by 4 bases and J by 1 base, 9 bases remained unmatched. CDR3 size: 16 residues. This specimen comes from a study of early T cells in non-severe SARS-CoV-2 infection. Study information: Sequenced material consisted of bulk RNA (from unsorted whole blood), and chains were unpaired.

The receptor was isolated from an adult who was a healthcare worker with PCR-confirmed SARS-CoV-2 infection or an uninfected control (not recorded which). Material: whole blood, obtained at baseline. This chain connects TRBV6-2 or TRBV6-3 to TRBJ2-7, with 8 nucleotides matching TRBD2. This CDR3 reads CASSSAPGRGSYEQYF. As DNA, the CDR3 is TGTGCCAGCAGTTCGGCCCCCGGGAGGGGGTCCTACGAGCAGTACTTC.